The 30 T cell receptor beta chains below come from one sample, sequenced in a study of cytomegalovirus exposure and HLA in healthy donors. PCR involved 60 Vbeta and 13 Jbeta primers. The protocol was immunoSEQ multiplex PCR, while the TCRdb copy is restricted to in-frame clones and leaves out a portion. The sample lists some 240,000 clones; over 90% were seen once. Sequencing was done on a sample of PBMCs. All receptors derive from a girl aged 2-10 years in good health and CMV-seronegative.

This chain uses TRBV5-1 with TRBJ2-5, with TRBD2 identical over 16 bases. V lost 4 bases and J lost 4; bases outside the gene matches: 7. The germline V gene encodes CDR1 SGHRS and CDR2 YFSETQ. The CDR3 totals 17 residues. CDR3 nucleotide sequence: TGCGCCAGCAGCCAGGGACTAGCGGGGGGGCCTATAGAGACCCAGTACTTC. It translates to CASSQGLAGGPIETQYF. Supplemented by reference TRBV5-1 and TRBJ2-5, the full variable domain reads KAGVTQTPRYLIKTRGQQVTLSCSPISGHRSVSWYQQTPGQGLQFLFEYFSETQRNKGNFPGRFSGRQFSNSRSEMNVSTLELGDSALYLCASSQGLAGGPIETQYFGPGTRLLVL.

The V call is TRBV28, the J call TRBJ2-5, with D tentatively TRBD2 (5 bases). V was clipped by 4 bases and J by 1 base, with 7 bases between them. The length of the CDR3 is 13 residues. Germline values: CDR1 MDHEN, CDR2 SYDVKM. CDR3 bases: TGTGCCAGCAGTTCTGGGAGCCAAGAGACCCAGTACTTC. Translating gives CASSSGSQETQYF.

The chain couples TRBV10-3 to TRBJ2-7; 7 bases agree with TRBD1. Germline V gene lookup returns CDR1 ENHRY and CDR2 SYGVKD. The CDR3 is made up of 13 amino acids. The trim removed 10 bases at V and 7 bases at J, leaving 13 bases unmatched. In nucleotides, the CDR3 is TGTGCCACCGCTCTTACAGGGGCGGGTGAGCAGTACTTC. It specifies CATALTGAGEQYF.

The genes are TRBV19 and TRBJ2-3; TRBD2 matches at 9 bases. V lost 5 bases and J lost 8; bases outside the gene matches: 8. Germline assignment: CDR1 LNHDA and CDR2 SQIVND (reference sequence). This CDR3 comprises 14 residues. CDR3 DNA sequence: TGTGCCAGTAGTCTTAGCGGGAGCGGTAGTACGCAGTATTTT. Protein product: CASSLSGSGSTQYF.

The sample holds one count of this clone. The chain joins TRBV10-2 to TRBJ2-7; no definite D call. Germline V gene data show CDR1 as WSHSY and CDR2 as SAAADI. V was shortened by 5 bases and J by 3 bases, with 14 bases between the two germline ends. This CDR3 has 14 amino acids. CDR3 region: CASSPTTSFYEQYF. The CDR3 bases are TGCGCCAGCAGTCCAACGACAAGCTTCTACGAGCAGTACTTC.

The rearrangement links TRBV18 to TRBJ2-7; 8 bases match TRBD2. The CDR3 spans 14 residues. Germline V gene data show CDR1 as KGHSH and CDR2 as LQKENI. The V segment lost 6 bases and the J segment 0 bases; nucleotides outside the gene matches: 4. CDR3 residues: CASSPGTSSYEQYF. CDR3 bases: TGTGCCAGCTCTCCCGGGACTAGCTCCTACGAGCAGTACTTC.

CDR3 in amino acids: CASSLGSGGTGELFF. The CDR3 nucleotides read TGTGCCAGCAGCTTAGGGTCAGGGGGCACCGGGGAGCTGTTTTTT. The chain has TRBV13 and TRBJ2-2, with TRBD1 identical over 7 bases. With V trimmed by 0 bases and J by 4 bases, 2 bases remained unmatched. The CDR3 length is 15 residues. Per germline, CDR1 PRHDT and CDR2 FYEKMQ (reference sequence).

The rearrangement joins TRBV9 to TRBJ2-7; possible D gene TRBD1, 5 bases. CDR3 length equals 15 residues. V gave up 3 bases and J gave up 5 bases, with 18 bases separating them. CDR1 is SGDLS, CDR2 YYNGEE, per germline. For the CDR3, the DNA is TGTGCCAGCAGCGCCGACTTGAAGGGGTGGAACGAGCAGTACTTC. It specifies CASSADLKGWNEQYF.

V and J are TRBV9 and TRBJ1-1; TRBD1 aligns across 9 bases. The J segment lost 2 bases and the V segment lost 0 bases, leaving 8 bases of the junction unmatched. This CDR3 has 17 residues. Per germline, CDR1 SGDLS and CDR2 YYNGEE. CDR3: CASSVAPRTGVNTEAFF. Written as DNA, the CDR3 is TGTGCCAGCAGCGTAGCTCCGAGGACAGGGGTTAACACTGAAGCTTTCTTT. The whole variable domain, filled in from reference TRBV9 and TRBJ1-1, reads DSGVTQTPKHLITATGQRVTLRCSPRSGDLSVYWYQQSLDQGLQFLIQYYNGEERAKGNILERFSAQQFPDLHSELNLSSLELGDSALYFCASSVAPRTGVNTEAFFGQGTRLTVV.

This clone showed up just a few times. The chain joins TRBV10-3 to TRBJ2-2, with TRBD2 as a possible D gene (6 bases). There are 12 residues in the CDR3. Per the germline V gene, CDR1 is ENHRY and CDR2 is SYGVKD. The germline V and J ends were trimmed by 6 bases and 5 bases, with 7 bases remaining between them. The CDR3 is CAIRAGTGELFF. The CDR3 DNA is TGTGCCATCAGGGCGGGGACCGGGGAGCTGTTTTTT.

V is TRBV13 and J is TRBJ2-5; TRBD2 matches at 10 bases. This CDR3 spans 16 amino acids. Germline loops: CDR1 PRHDT, CDR2 FYEKMQ (reference sequence). With V trimmed by 5 bases and J by 5 bases, 11 bases remained unmatched. CDR3 nucleotide sequence: TGTGCCAGCAGCCAGGCCGAAACTAGCGGGACTGAGACCCAGTACTTC. This translates into CASSQAETSGTETQYF.

This clone was seen a few times. The rearrangement links TRBV28 to TRBJ2-5; D is perhaps TRBD2 (7 bases). The germline gives CDR1 MDHEN, CDR2 SYDVKM. V was clipped by 7 bases and J by 3 bases, with 18 bases between them. This CDR3 comprises 15 residues. As DNA, the CDR3 is TGTGCCAGCACGCCCGGGGGGCCTTCTAAAGAGACCCAGTACTTC. Its translation: CASTPGGPSKETQYF.

The gene calls are TRBV6-6 and TRBJ2-1; TRBD1 agrees at 9 bases. Germline V lookup: CDR1 MNHNY, CDR2 SVGAGI (reference sequence). V dropped 2 bases and J dropped 6; count of bases not matched to a gene: 5. There are 15 residues in the CDR3. Written as DNA, the CDR3 is TGTGCCAGCAGTTACCTGGACAGGGGAGGCAATGAGCAGTTCTTC. This codes for CASSYLDRGGNEQFF.

The chain employs TRBV11-2 and TRBJ2-5; TRBD1 agrees at 7 bases. The trim removed 5 bases at V and 5 bases at J, leaving 14 bases unmatched. CDR3 size: 16 residues. CDR1 and CDR2 (germline): SGHAT, FQNNGV. The CDR3 reads CASSTRTGQAWETQYF. DNA for the CDR3: TGTGCCAGCAGCACCCGGACAGGACAGGCGTGGGAGACCCAGTACTTC.

The J gene is TRBJ1-2, the V gene TRBV7-9; weak D call: TRBD1 (6 bases). CDR1 SEHNR and CDR2 FQNEAQ come from the germline V gene (reference sequence). Trimming took off 6 bases at V and 0 bases at J, with 11 bases between the two ends. There are 14 residues in the CDR3. Here the CDR3 reads CASSGGDANYGYTF. The CDR3, as DNA: TGTGCCAGCAGTGGGGGCGATGCTAACTATGGCTACACCTTC.

This clone showed up just once. The rearrangement links TRBV21-1 to TRBJ1-4; the table's TRBD1 call for D was not verified on the DNA. TRBV21-1 is marked as a pseudogene. This CDR3 comprises 13 residues. CDR3 sequence: CARETGRNEKLFF. The CDR3 DNA reads TGTGCCAGAGAGACAGGCCGGAATGAAAAACTGTTTTTT.

The chain couples TRBV5-4 to TRBJ2-5; D is possibly TRBD2 (6 bases). Germline CDR1 is SGHNT and CDR2 is YYREEE (reference sequence). The CDR3 sequence is 16 residues long. V was pared by 0 bases and J by 3 bases, with 15 bases between. The CDR3 reads CASSLGGGDRKETQYF. CDR3 bases: TGTGCCAGCAGCTTGGGGGGCGGGGATCGTAAAGAGACCCAGTACTTC.

A word on this clone: Distinct nucleotide sequences in the sample also encode this CDR3. This sequence joins TRBV6-1 and TRBJ1-6; 9 nucleotides agree with TRBD1. Per the germline V gene, CDR1 is MNHNS and CDR2 is SASEGT. J gave up 7 bases and V 10 bases, and 11 bases lay outside the gene matches. The CDR3 spans 15 residues. The CDR3 sequence is CAIQPGQGLNSPLHF. As DNA, the CDR3 is TGTGCCATTCAACCGGGACAGGGTTTAAATTCACCCCTCCACTTT.

This clone was picked up one time. The genes are TRBV5-4 and TRBJ1-1; the match to TRBD1 covers 9 bases. V was clipped by 4 bases and J by 11 bases; unmatched bases: 9. Germline values: CDR1 SGHNT, CDR2 YYREEE (reference sequence). This CDR3 spans 13 amino acids. The CDR3 DNA sequence: TGTGCCAGCAGCATAGGACAGGGGATAGGGGCTTTCTTT. Amino acids: CASSIGQGIGAFF.

This clone was observed a single time. This chain links TRBV9 with TRBJ2-1, with D tentatively TRBD2 (5 bases). CDR1 is SGDLS, CDR2 YYNGEE, per germline. V dropped 0 bases and J dropped 5 bases, with 9 bases sitting between them. CDR3 size: 14 residues. CDR3 bases: TGTGCCAGCAGCGTAGAGGCAGCGGACAATGAGCAGTTCTTC. Protein: CASSVEAADNEQFF. The full variable domain, with the rest looked up from reference TRBV9 and TRBJ2-1, is DSGVTQTPKHLITATGQRVTLRCSPRSGDLSVYWYQQSLDQGLQFLIQYYNGEERAKGNILERFSAQQFPDLHSELNLSSLELGDSALYFCASSVEAADNEQFFGPGTRLTVL.

The V call is TRBV13, the J call TRBJ1-2, with 8 nucleotides matching TRBD1. Germline CDR1 reads PRHDT; CDR2 reads FYEKMQ (reference sequence). The length of the CDR3 is 12 residues. The ends lost 5 bases at V and 7 bases at J; junction bases unmatched: 3. The CDR3 region has the DNA TGTGCCAGCAGCCAGGGGGCGCGTGGCTACACCTTC. Protein sequence: CASSQGARGYTF.

The gene calls are TRBV6-1 and TRBJ2-2; no definite D call. The CDR3 spans 14 residues. The V gene lost 1 base and the J gene lost 1 base, with 4 bases spanning the gap. The germline CDR1 and CDR2 sequences are MNHNS and SASEGT. The CDR3 reads CASSEVRNTGELFF. The CDR3 nucleotides are TGTGCCAGCAGTGAAGTCAGGAACACCGGGGAGCTGTTTTTT.

This chain links TRBV30 with TRBJ1-4; TRBD1 matches at 8 bases. V trimming: 5 bases; J trimming: 7 bases; junction bases outside the gene matches: 3. CDR1 is GTSNPN and CDR2 is SVGIG in the germline V gene (reference sequence). The length of the CDR3 is 12 residues. DNA of the CDR3: TGTGCCTGGTCCAGGGGGCCTGAAAAACTGTTTTTT. Encoded protein: CAWSRGPEKLFF.

This clone was observed a few times. The J gene is TRBJ2-7, the V gene TRBV5-6; 9 nucleotides agree with TRBD1. With 0 bases clipped from V and 2 bases from J, the junction kept 6 bases outside the gene matches. Germline V CDR1 and CDR2: SGHDT, YYEEEE. This CDR3 is 16 amino acids long. The CDR3 loop is CASSLARTGDPYEQYF. DNA of the CDR3: TGTGCCAGCAGCTTGGCCCGGACAGGGGATCCCTACGAGCAGTACTTC.

This clone was seen once. J is TRBJ1-1 and V is TRBV18; 7 positions match TRBD1. Germline trimming cut 3 bases from V and 8 bases from J; bases unmatched to any gene: 6. The CDR3 is made up of 13 amino acids. Germline loops: CDR1 KGHSH, CDR2 LQKENI. The DNA for the CDR3 is TGTGCCAGCTCACCTACATCGACAGGGGAAGCTTTCTTT. Its protein product is CASSPTSTGEAFF.

The chain carries TRBV6-5 and TRBJ2-6; D gene ambiguous. CDR3 size: 14 residues. Deletions cut 4 bases from V and 0 bases from J, with 4 bases between. Germline loops: CDR1 MNHEY, CDR2 SVGAGI. CDR3 sequence (DNA): TGTGCCAGCAGTTCCTACTCTGGGGCCAACGTCCTGACTTTC. Encoded protein: CASSSYSGANVLTF.

On this clone itself: Other DNA sequences from this sample encode an identical CDR3 as well. The chain combines TRBV7-6 with TRBJ2-1; TRBD1 matches 7 bases. Germline values: CDR1 SGHVS, CDR2 FNYEAQ. The CDR3 is 14 amino acids. Trimming removed 1 base from V and 3 bases from J; junction bases left unmatched: 0. The CDR3 protein is CASSLGQGYNEQFF. DNA of the CDR3: TGTGCCAGCAGCTTAGGACAGGGCTACAATGAGCAGTTCTTC.

The V call is TRBV6-4, the J call TRBJ1-2; D is perhaps TRBD1 (5 bases). This CDR3 contains 15 residues. The V end was cut by 7 bases, the J end by 3 bases, with 18 bases between. CDR1 and CDR2 from the germline V gene are MRHNA and SNTAGT. Here the CDR3 DNA reads TGTGCCAGCAAGCCGGGGGTCCTAGACCACTATGGCTACACCTTC. Translating it yields CASKPGVLDHYGYTF.

The rearrangement joins TRBV5-4 to TRBJ1-1; D is unclear. This CDR3 spans 12 amino acids. The germline V gene has CDR1 SGHNT and CDR2 YYREEE (reference sequence). V shed 2 bases and J shed 4 bases, with 6 bases lying between them. CDR3: CASSFGGTEAFF. The CDR3 nucleotides are TGTGCCAGCAGCTTCGGAGGCACTGAAGCTTTCTTT.

The CDR3 here is CASSDRGINEQYF. The DNA of the CDR3 is TGCGCCAGCAGTGATCGGGGGATCAACGAGCAGTACTTC. The genes are TRBV10-1 and TRBJ2-5; D might be TRBD2 (6 bases). The DNA end favors TRBJ2-7, so the J call may be wrong. The germline gives CDR1 WNHNN, CDR2 SYGVQD (reference sequence). This CDR3 is 13 amino acids long.